The 19 T cell receptor beta chains below all came from one sample that was sequenced in a study of shared T cell receptors in the human thymus. Only in-frame clones appear in the TCRdb table, and some are missing; sequencing was by immunoSEQ multiplex PCR. Of some 760,000 clones listed, over 75% are singletons. In addition, the sample was reused for a study of human thymus T cells.

Sequenced input: thymocytes. The receptors derive from a girl in the first two years of life with a congenital heart defect.

Points on this clone: A junction boundary mismatches the germline segment, possibly from a read error. Other DNA sequences in this sample translate to the same CDR3. The rearrangement joins TRBV6-1 to TRBJ1-6; no definite D call. Germline assignment: CDR1 MNHNS and CDR2 SASEGT. The CDR3 is made up of 13 amino acids. CDR3 nucleotide sequence: TGTGCCACCGAGAGCTCCTATAATTCCCCCCTCCACTTT. Its translation is CATESSYNSPLHF.

This clone was found once. This chain connects TRBV7-2 to TRBJ2-3, with 8 bases fitting TRBD2. CDR3 length: 18 residues. Looked up from germline, CDR1 is SGHTA and CDR2 is FQGNSA. V dropped 5 bases and J dropped 5; count of bases not matched to a gene: 18. The CDR3 is CASSPRGWRGVWEDTQYF. In DNA form, the CDR3 reads TGTGCCAGCAGCCCTCGAGGATGGCGGGGGGTGTGGGAAGATACGCAGTATTTT.

Notes on this clone: One end of the junction is discordant with germline, which a read error may explain. V gene TRBV15 combines with J gene TRBJ1-2; 8 bases line up with TRBD1. Germline-derived CDR1 and CDR2 are LNHNV and YYDKDF (reference sequence). The length of the CDR3 is 17 residues. The CDR3 DNA follows: TGTGCCACCAGGAGAGGGAAACTAATAGACAGGGGAGGTGGCTACACCTTC. Amino acids: CATRRGKLIDRGGGYTF.

This chain connects TRBV2 to TRBJ1-1; 10 nucleotides agree with TRBD1. V trimming: 8 bases; J trimming: 10 bases; junction bases outside the gene matches: 19. CDR3 length equals 16 residues. Germline CDR1 is SNHLY and CDR2 is FYNNEI. CDR3 region: CASLPAGTGEQLAAFF. The CDR3 coding sequence is TGTGCCAGCCTACCAGCCGGGACAGGGGAGCAATTAGCAGCTTTCTTT.

The rearrangement uses TRBV6-6 and TRBJ1-5, with unresolved D. CDR1 is MNHNY, CDR2 SVGAGI, per germline (reference sequence). The germline V and J ends were trimmed by 2 bases and 0 bases, with 11 bases remaining between them. The CDR3 has 16 amino acids. The DNA of the CDR3 is TGTGCCAGCAGTTACGTGGCTTGGCATAGCAATCAGCCCCAGCATTTT. Translation: CASSYVAWHSNQPQHF.

The gene calls are TRBV11-2 and TRBJ2-3, with D maybe TRBD2 (5 bases). CDR3 size: 18 residues. V lost 0 bases and J lost 1, with 17 bases in between. Germline CDR1 SGHAT, CDR2 FQNNGV. This CDR3 is CASSLDPTRPEGTDTQYF. The CDR3 region has the DNA TGTGCCAGCAGCTTAGATCCCACTAGGCCTGAAGGCACAGATACGCAGTATTTT.

About this clone itself: Distinct nucleotide sequences in the sample also encode this CDR3. V is TRBV9 and J is TRBJ1-1, with 8 positions matching TRBD1. V lost 3 bases to trimming and J lost 2 bases; unmatched junction nucleotides: 3. Germline lookup yields CDR1 SGDLS and CDR2 YYNGEE. CDR3 length equals 14 residues. The CDR3 DNA follows: TGTGCCAGCAGCGGCGGACAGGGTAACACTGAAGCTTTCTTT. Encoded protein: CASSGGQGNTEAFF.

V usage is TRBV5-4 and J usage is TRBJ1-2; 8 bases are shared with TRBD1. Trimming at V came to 5 bases and at J to 5 bases, leaving 8 bases not matched to a gene. The CDR3 is 14 residues long. The germline gives CDR1 SGHNT, CDR2 YYREEE (reference sequence). The CDR3 protein is CASRRQGRSYGYTF. In nucleotides, the CDR3 is TGTGCCAGCAGACGACAGGGGAGATCATATGGCTACACCTTC.

The rearrangement uses TRBV6-1 and TRBJ1-6, with D maybe TRBD1 (5 bases). Germline CDR1 and CDR2: MNHNS and SASEGT. The germline V and J ends were trimmed by 0 bases and 10 bases, with 13 bases remaining between them. The CDR3 totals 15 residues. CDR3 sequence: CASSEAGGETSPLHF. In nucleotides, the CDR3 is TGTGCCAGCAGTGAAGCTGGAGGGGAGACCTCACCCCTCCACTTT.

V is TRBV27 and J is TRBJ1-1; D is uncertain. The CDR3 consists of 13 residues. CDR1 MNHEY and CDR2 SMNVEV come from the germline V gene (reference sequence). V dropped 4 bases and J dropped 5 bases, with 11 bases sitting between them. This CDR3 is CASSCPLRTEAFF. The DNA of the CDR3 is TGTGCCAGCAGTTGTCCGTTGAGGACTGAAGCTTTCTTT.

This chain uses TRBV15 with TRBJ1-1, with no clear D. The germline V gene encodes CDR1 LNHNV and CDR2 YYDKDF (reference sequence). The CDR3 consists of 12 residues. Trimming pared 0 bases from V and 12 bases from J, leaving 11 bases between. The CDR3 nucleotides read TGTGCCACCAGCAGAGAGGTTGAGCCTCCTTTCTTT. Translating it yields CATSREVEPPFF.

This chain links TRBV4-3 with TRBJ2-3; D not certain. Germline lookup yields CDR1 LGHNA and CDR2 YSLEER. The CDR3 covers 15 residues. V lost 4 bases and J lost 2, with 13 bases in between. The CDR3 DNA reads TGCGCCAGCAGCCCCAAAGCCTCCTACACAGATACGCAGTATTTT. Encoded protein: CASSPKASYTDTQYF.

V and J are TRBV5-4 and TRBJ2-1, with TRBD2 matching 12 bases. V gave up 2 bases and J gave up 15 bases; unmatched junction bases: 18. Germline V gives CDR1 SGHNT, CDR2 YYREEE (reference sequence). The CDR3 sequence is 17 residues long. The CDR3 DNA reads TGTGCCAGCAGCTTCTCTAGCGGGGGGGCCTGGCGGACGGGGTGGTTCTTC. Amino acid sequence: CASSFSSGGAWRTGWFF.

V gene TRBV28 combines with J gene TRBJ2-7; tentatively, D is TRBD1 (5 bases). In germline, CDR1 is MDHEN, CDR2 SYDVKM. V gave up 3 bases and J gave up 1 base, with 22 bases separating them. CDR3 length: 18 residues. In DNA, the CDR3 is TGTGCCAGCAGTTTGGTCTCTAACCAGGGTACTCGGTCCTACGAGCAGTACTTC. Translating it yields CASSLVSNQGTRSYEQYF.

This chain joins TRBV5-6 and TRBJ2-7, with 9 bases fitting TRBD1. Germline values: CDR1 SGHDT, CDR2 YYEEEE. The J segment lost 5 bases and the V segment lost 4 bases, leaving 7 bases of the junction unmatched. The CDR3 runs to 14 residues. The CDR3 sequence is CASSLGTGLNEQYF. The CDR3 nucleotides read TGTGCCAGCAGCCTCGGGACAGGGCTAAACGAGCAGTACTTC. The whole variable domain, remainder taken from reference TRBV5-6 and TRBJ2-7, is DAGVTQSPTHLIKTRGQQVTLRCSPKSGHDTVSWYQQALGQGPQFIFQYYEEEERQRGNFPDRFSGHQFPNYSSELNVNALLLGDSALYLCASSLGTGLNEQYFGPGTRLTVT.

The chain combines TRBV6-5 with TRBJ1-1, with unresolved D. Trimming removed 0 bases from V and 1 base from J, with 12 bases in between. CDR1 is MNHEY and CDR2 is SVGAGI in the germline V gene. CDR3 length equals 16 residues. CDR3 sequence reads: CASSYSWRGRNTEAFF. The CDR3 region has the DNA TGTGCCAGCAGTTACTCGTGGCGAGGTAGGAACACTGAAGCTTTCTTT.

This clone was seen a few times. The CDR3 region is CASSWYAGTGLWVTNSPLHF. The CDR3, as DNA: TGCGCCAGCAGCTGGTACGCCGGGACAGGGCTTTGGGTGACAAATTCACCCCTCCACTTT. This chain connects TRBV4-1 to TRBJ1-6, with TRBD1 identical over 9 bases. The J segment lost 7 bases and the V segment lost 5 bases, leaving 21 bases of the junction unmatched. CDR3 length equals 20 residues. Germline assignment: CDR1 MGHRA and CDR2 YSYEKL.

The chain couples TRBV7-6 to TRBJ2-5; no firm D call. The CDR3 totals 16 residues. Deletions cut 2 bases from V and 4 bases from J, with 17 bases between. From germline, CDR1 is SGHVS and CDR2 FNYEAQ. The CDR3 loop is CASSLNSPDRLETQYF. As DNA, the CDR3 is TGTGCCAGCAGCTTAAATTCCCCAGATCGCCTAGAGACCCAGTACTTC.

The CDR3 sequence is CASSQAGGIQETQYF. CDR3 nucleotides: TGTGCCAGCAGTCAGGCAGGGGGCATCCAAGAGACCCAGTACTTC. The chain links TRBV6-5 to TRBJ2-5; 8 nucleotides line up with TRBD1. Germline trimming cut 5 bases from V and 1 base from J; bases unmatched to any gene: 6. Germline lookup yields CDR1 MNHEY and CDR2 SVGAGI. The CDR3 runs 15 residues.